There are a few counts of the clone carrying this TCR beta chain. These data originate in a study of T-cell memory formation after mild COVID-19. TCRdb analysed the 5' RACE reads with MiXCR anew, one entry per CDR3 protein. The repertoire consists of 300,000 to 400,000 distinct CDR3 sequences, with approximately 15% occurring once and the leading ten covering around a fifth. The sequence was obtained from a man aged 18 to 30 who had mild COVID-19 (a few samples of this study predate the infection). Cell type and time point are not known. Sequenced: PBMCs or a T cell subset sorted from them (not recorded which).

DNA for the CDR3: TGTGCCAGCAGCGGGACAGGGACGTCGGTCTCTGAAGCTTTCTTT. It is translated as CASSGTGTSVSEAFF. The V call is TRBV12-3 or TRBV12-4, the J call TRBJ1-1; TRBD1 matches at 9 bases. CDR3 size: 15 residues. V dropped 6 bases and J dropped 6; count of bases not matched to a gene: 11.